These 15 T cell receptor beta chains originate from one sample sequenced in a study of shared clonotypes between healthy human individuals. The table came from immunoSEQ multiplex PCR; TCRdb's copy has only in-frame clones and leaves some out. The sample has 850,000 to 1,200,000 clones; under 80% are singletons. The sequenced material came from memory CD4+ T cells sorted from blood. Subset specified: CD45RA-negative fraction. Source of these receptors: a man younger than 30 in good health.

This clone was counted a few times. The chain carries TRBV7-9 and TRBJ1-1; weak D call: TRBD1 (5 bases). From germline, CDR1 is SEHNR and CDR2 FQNEAQ (reference sequence). Trimming shortened V by 1 base and J by 4 bases, and 13 bases separated the two germline ends. This CDR3 spans 15 amino acids. The CDR3 bases are TGTGCCAGCAGCTTAGGTTGGGGGGTCCCCACTGAAGCTTTCTTT. Encoded protein: CASSLGWGVPTEAFF.

This clone appeared a few times. The chain is built from TRBV6-7 and TRBJ2-5; no clear D. TRBV6-7 is identified as an open reading frame with a role that is uncertain. The V and J ends lost 7 bases and 5 bases respectively, with 14 bases between them. The CDR3 has 13 amino acids. CDR3 loop: CASTRVFGETQYF. In DNA, the CDR3 is TGTGCCAGCACGAGAGTATTCGGGGAGACCCAGTACTTC.

The rearrangement uses TRBV11-2 and TRBJ2-7; D may be TRBD2 (6 bases). CDR3 size: 14 residues. Looked up from germline, CDR1 is SGHAT and CDR2 is FQNNGV. Trimming pared 5 bases from V and 6 bases from J, leaving 17 bases between. This CDR3 reads CASSPGTGSREQYF. CDR3 coding DNA: TGTGCCAGCAGCCCAGGGACTGGGTCCCGCGAGCAGTACTTC. The variable domain in full, with the rest retrieved from reference TRBV11-2 and TRBJ2-7, is EAGVAQSPRYKIIEKRQSVAFWCNPISGHATLYWYQQILGQGPKLLIQFQNNGVVDDSQLPKDRFSAERLKGVDSTLKIQPAKLEDSAVYLCASSPGTGSREQYFGPGTRLTVT.

The chain has TRBV7-2 and TRBJ1-1; D remains unclear. This CDR3 region has 13 residues. Trimming stripped 5 bases from V and 5 bases from J, with 12 bases between. The germline CDR1 and CDR2 sequences are SGHTA and FQGNSA. The CDR3 reads CASSPGLWTEAFF. CDR3 in DNA: TGTGCCAGCAGCCCGGGGTTGTGGACTGAAGCTTTCTTT.

On this clone: This sample also contains other DNA sequences that code for the same CDR3. The V gene is TRBV2, the J gene TRBJ1-1, with TRBD1 as a possible D gene (5 bases). CDR1 is SNHLY and CDR2 is FYNNEI in the germline V gene. V was cut by 6 bases and J by 1 base, with 9 bases left in between. The CDR3 extends over 13 amino acids. The CDR3 coding sequence is TGTGCCAGCAGGGGGACGGGGAACACTGAAGCTTTCTTT. Its protein is CASRGTGNTEAFF.

This clone was recorded only once. J is TRBJ2-5 and V is TRBV18, with TRBD2 matching over 10 bases. From germline, CDR1 is KGHSH and CDR2 LQKENI. V lost 3 bases, J lost 2 bases, and 12 bases stayed unmatched. The CDR3 is made up of 18 amino acids. This chain's CDR3 is CASSPRLGQRGGQETQYF. CDR3 sequence (DNA): TGTGCCAGCTCACCCAGACTGGGCCAGCGGGGGGGACAAGAGACCCAGTACTTC. Full variable domain (remainder filled in from reference TRBV18 and TRBJ2-5): NAGVMQNPRHLVRRRGQEARLRCSPMKGHSHVYWYRQLPEEGLKFMVYLQKENIIDESGMPKERFSAEFPKEGPSILRIQQVVRGDSAAYFCASSPRLGQRGGQETQYFGPGTRLLVL.

The V call is TRBV6-6, the J call TRBJ2-7; D may be TRBD2 (5 bases). Germline V gene sequence: CDR1 MNHNY, CDR2 SVGAGI (reference sequence). V was pared by 2 bases and J by 4 bases, with 15 bases between. The CDR3 sequence is 15 residues long. CDR3 sequence: CASSYGFTGEYEQYF. CDR3 nucleotides: TGTGCCAGCAGTTACGGCTTCACCGGGGAATACGAGCAGTACTTC.

The chain links TRBV7-9 to TRBJ2-3; D not certain. V shed 1 base and J shed 4 bases, with 9 bases lying between them. The CDR3 consists of 14 residues. Germline values: CDR1 SEHNR, CDR2 FQNEAQ (reference sequence). This CDR3 reads CASSLVGNPDTQYF. In DNA form, the CDR3 reads TGTGCCAGCAGCTTAGTCGGCAACCCAGATACGCAGTATTTT. Together with reference TRBV7-9 and TRBJ2-3, the CDR3 gives the full variable domain: DTGVSQNPRHKITKRGQNVTFRCDPISEHNRLYWYRQTLGQGPEFLTYFQNEAQLEKSRLLSDRFSAERPKGSFSTLEIQRTEQGDSAMYLCASSLVGNPDTQYFGPGTRLTVL.

J is TRBJ1-4 and V is TRBV7-2, with TRBD1 matching over 7 bases. This CDR3 is built from 15 residues. V shed 3 bases, J shed 5 bases, and the junction held 6 bases outside the gene matches. CDR1 and CDR2 from the germline V gene are SGHTA and FQGNSA. The CDR3 sequence: CASSFRQGSNEKLFF. The CDR3 nucleotides read TGTGCCAGCAGCTTTAGACAGGGCTCCAATGAAAAACTGTTTTTT.

This rearrangement joins TRBV10-3 to TRBJ1-5; TRBD1 is a possible D gene (5 bases). Germline CDR1 is ENHRY and CDR2 is SYGVKD. The CDR3 is made up of 13 amino acids. V gave up 7 bases and J gave up 4 bases, with 11 bases separating them. CDR3 protein: CAITHDRNQPQHF. The CDR3 nucleotides are TGTGCCATCACCCATGACAGAAATCAGCCCCAGCATTTT.

The chain joins TRBV5-5 to TRBJ2-5, with D maybe TRBD1 (6 bases). Germline V gene data show CDR1 as SGHKS and CDR2 as YYEKEE (reference sequence). This CDR3 has 16 residues. V lost 3 bases and J 2 bases, leaving 17 bases between the germline ends. CDR3 in amino acids: CASSSARGPRQETQYF. CDR3 sequence (DNA): TGTGCCAGCAGCTCGGCCAGGGGTCCCCGGCAAGAGACCCAGTACTTC.

This chain connects TRBV9 to TRBJ2-3, with D possibly TRBD1 on 5 matching bases. Germline assignment: CDR1 SGDLS and CDR2 YYNGEE. The CDR3 runs to 15 residues. V was clipped by 4 bases and J by 0 bases, with 12 bases between them. CDR3 DNA sequence: TGTGCCAGCAGCCCGGACACCCGAAGCACAGATACGCAGTATTTT. Encoded protein: CASSPDTRSTDTQYF.

This rearrangement joins TRBV5-5 to TRBJ1-1; D may be TRBD1 (5 bases). Trimming took off 5 bases at V and 5 bases at J, with 13 bases between the two ends. Germline V gene lookup returns CDR1 SGHKS and CDR2 YYEKEE (reference sequence). The CDR3 spans 13 residues. The CDR3 reads CASRLGTGTEAFF. The CDR3 nucleotides read TGTGCCAGCAGACTCGGGACCGGGACTGAAGCTTTCTTT.

The chain couples TRBV12-2 to TRBJ2-7; the table's D call TRBD1 went unverified against the DNA. TRBV12-2 is annotated as a pseudogene. This CDR3 is built from 14 residues. The CDR3 DNA sequence: TGTGCAAGTCGGGCGTTGACAGGGGACGAAGAGCAGTACTTC. This codes for CASRALTGDEEQYF.

This clone has just a few counts. This chain connects TRBV10-2 to TRBJ1-5; TRBD1 agrees at 8 bases. This CDR3 contains 16 residues. Germline loops: CDR1 WSHSY, CDR2 SAAADI. Losses at the gene ends were 5 bases for V and 3 bases for J; bases not matched to a gene: 9. The CDR3 loop is CASSSGGEGDNQPQHF. In DNA, the CDR3 is TGCGCCAGCAGTTCAGGGGGCGAGGGTGACAATCAGCCCCAGCATTTT.